The 32 T cell receptor beta chains reported below all come from one sample, sequenced in a study of cytomegalovirus exposure and HLA in healthy donors. The PCR was carried out with 60 Vbeta primers and 13 Jbeta primers. Sequencing was performed with immunoSEQ multiplex PCR; in TCRdb, only in-frame clones are kept and a portion is missing. The sample yields roughly 100,000 clones, roughly 74% seen once. The sample was PBMCs. All receptors derive from a woman aged 35 to 49 in good health and CMV-seronegative.

This clone was seen only once. The chain is built from TRBV4-3 and TRBJ2-3; TRBD2 agrees at 16 bases. The germline V gene encodes CDR1 LGHNA and CDR2 YSLEER. Germline trimming cut 4 bases from V and 5 bases from J; bases unmatched to any gene: 6. The CDR3 sequence is 17 residues long. The CDR3 region is CASSLGTSGGEGDTQYF. For the CDR3, the DNA is TGCGCCAGCAGCCTGGGGACTAGCGGGGGGGAAGGAGATACGCAGTATTTT.

The chain couples TRBV5-1 to TRBJ2-1, with unresolved D. Germline V lookup: CDR1 SGHRS, CDR2 YFSETQ. With 9 bases removed from V and 0 bases from J, the gap between germline ends came to 19 bases. The CDR3 runs to 16 residues. The CDR3 nucleotides read TGCGCCACCCACTGGGCCGGTACGAGCTCCTACAATGAGCAGTTCTTC. Translating gives CATHWAGTSSYNEQFF.

This clone is medium-sized within its sample. The chain recombines TRBV10-3 with TRBJ2-7; D call uncertain. V lost 2 bases to trimming and J lost 5 bases, with 7 bases between them. The germline CDR1 and CDR2 sequences are ENHRY and SYGVKD. The CDR3 is 12 amino acids. The CDR3 reads CAISERLDEQYF. The DNA for the CDR3 is TGTGCCATCAGTGAGAGACTCGACGAGCAGTACTTC.

The chain joins TRBV18 to TRBJ2-5; possibly TRBD1 for D (6 bases). The CDR3 loop spans 13 amino acids. Germline V lookup: CDR1 KGHSH, CDR2 LQKENI. V was cut by 8 bases and J by 1 base, with 11 bases left in between. CDR3 bases: TGTGCCAGCCGCGGACAGATCCAAGAGACCCAGTACTTC. Its translation: CASRGQIQETQYF.

The J gene is TRBJ1-1, the V gene TRBV7-2; 7 bases match TRBD1. Trimming cost V 5 bases and J 5 bases; bases outside gene matches: 11. The germline gives CDR1 SGHTA, CDR2 FQGNSA. CDR3 length: 15 amino acids. CDR3 loop: CASSLGGGTGTEAFF. The CDR3 DNA reads as TGTGCCAGCAGCCTCGGAGGGGGCACGGGAACTGAAGCTTTCTTT.

The chain links TRBV7-9 to TRBJ2-3; 10 nucleotides match TRBD2. The length of the CDR3 is 18 residues. In germline, CDR1 is SEHNR, CDR2 FQNEAQ (reference sequence). Trimming cost V 5 bases and J 3 bases; bases outside gene matches: 14. The CDR3 DNA follows: TGTGCCAGCAGCCAAGCTTACCTAGCGGGGGTTATTACAGATACGCAGTATTTT. This gives the protein CASSQAYLAGVITDTQYF.

This clone occurred a few times. This chain links TRBV28 with TRBJ1-1; TRBD1 matches 7 bases. Germline CDR1 MDHEN, CDR2 SYDVKM. The V gene end was trimmed by 6 bases and the J gene end by 1 base; junction bases not matched to a gene: 20. The CDR3 sequence is 19 residues long. Here the CDR3 reads CASSLSIPIHGTANTEAFF. In nucleotides, the CDR3 is TGTGCCAGCAGCCTCTCAATTCCCATACACGGGACAGCGAACACTGAAGCTTTCTTT.

The chain links TRBV7-2 to TRBJ2-2; D is possibly TRBD2 (7 bases). Germline CDR1 and CDR2: SGHTA and FQGNSA. This CDR3 is built from 16 residues. V shed 10 bases and J shed 3 bases, with 21 bases lying between them. The CDR3 region is CATKTVGGADTGELFF. CDR3 bases: TGTGCCACCAAAACGGTGGGGGGGGCCGACACCGGGGAGCTGTTTTTT.

This chain uses TRBV10-3 with TRBJ2-5, with 11 bases fitting TRBD2. Trimming cost V 4 bases and J 2 bases; bases outside gene matches: 3. The V gene's germline CDR1 is ENHRY and CDR2 SYGVKD. There are 15 residues in the CDR3. As DNA, the CDR3 is TGTGCCATCAGTGCGGGACTAGCGGTACAAGAGACCCAGTACTTC. The encoded protein is CAISAGLAVQETQYF.

The chain employs TRBV11-2 and TRBJ2-2, with unresolved D. Germline V gives CDR1 SGHAT, CDR2 FQNNGV. This CDR3 spans 16 amino acids. Trimming took off 2 bases at V and 8 bases at J, with 18 bases between the two ends. CDR3 nucleotides: TGTGCCAGCAGCTTAAACCCCCATAACGTGGCTGGGGAGCTGTTTTTT. Its protein is CASSLNPHNVAGELFF.

The V and J genes are TRBV4-3 and TRBJ2-7; 8 bases map to TRBD2. Germline-derived CDR1 and CDR2 are LGHNA and YSLEER. V trimming: 1 base; J trimming: 0 bases; junction bases outside the gene matches: 8. This CDR3 spans 17 amino acids. The CDR3 bases are TGCGCCAGCAGCCAAGCAGTTGGGGCGGGGGGCTCCTACGAGCAGTACTTC. Protein sequence: CASSQAVGAGGSYEQYF.

This rearrangement joins TRBV7-8 to TRBJ2-5, with TRBD2 matching over 12 bases. V was clipped by 0 bases and J by 6 bases; unmatched bases: 5. CDR3 length equals 16 residues. Germline CDR1 SGHVS, CDR2 FQNEAQ. The DNA for the CDR3 is TGTGCCAGCAGCTTAGCGCGGACTAGCGGGGAAAAGACCCAGTACTTC. It codes for CASSLARTSGEKTQYF.

The CDR3 loop reads CASSPGPGVAYGYTF. For the CDR3, the DNA is TGTGCCAGCTCACCTGGTCCGGGGGTCGCCTATGGCTACACCTTC. The rearrangement joins TRBV18 to TRBJ1-2; a possible D gene is TRBD1 (5 bases). The germline V gene encodes CDR1 KGHSH and CDR2 LQKENI. V was shortened by 3 bases and J by 4 bases, with 15 bases between the two germline ends. The CDR3 has 15 amino acids.

This clone has a single count. The V gene is TRBV7-2, the J gene TRBJ2-5; 14 bases map to TRBD2. J lost 4 bases, V lost 5 bases, and 3 bases had no gene match. This CDR3 region has 15 residues. The germline V gene has CDR1 SGHTA and CDR2 FQGNSA. The CDR3 sequence: CASSPGTSGGETQYF. CDR3 in DNA: TGTGCCAGCAGCCCCGGGACTAGCGGGGGAGAGACCCAGTACTTC.

This sequence joins TRBV7-9 and TRBJ2-1; 7 positions agree with TRBD1. The CDR3 runs to 17 residues. Looked up from germline, CDR1 is SEHNR and CDR2 is FQNEAQ (reference sequence). V trimming: 2 bases; J trimming: 5 bases; junction bases outside the gene matches: 12. The CDR3 nucleotides read TGTGCCAGCAGCTTAACCCTGACAGGGCCCCACGACAATGAGCAGTTCTTC. This sequence encodes CASSLTLTGPHDNEQFF.

The chain has TRBV7-3 and TRBJ2-3; 8 bases agree with TRBD2. Germline assignment: CDR1 SGHTA and CDR2 FQGTGA. J was trimmed by 3 bases and V by 2 bases; bases with no gene match: 4. The CDR3 spans 15 residues. The DNA for the CDR3 is TGTGCCAGCAGCTTAGCTAGCGGGCGAACAGATACGCAGTATTTT. Its translation: CASSLASGRTDTQYF.

V is TRBV6-1 and J is TRBJ2-5; D gene unclear. The V gene lost 4 bases and the J gene lost 4 bases, with 7 bases spanning the gap. Per the germline V gene, CDR1 is MNHNS and CDR2 is SASEGT. The CDR3 consists of 12 residues. The CDR3 bases are TGTGCCAGCAGTGCAGAGGTAGAGACCCAGTACTTC. Amino acids: CASSAEVETQYF.

J is TRBJ1-1 and V is TRBV6-1; no clear D gene. Per germline, CDR1 MNHNS and CDR2 SASEGT. The germline V and J ends were trimmed by 5 bases and 5 bases, with 9 bases remaining between them. The CDR3 runs to 12 residues. The CDR3 sequence is CASSSGMTEAFF. The DNA for the CDR3 is TGTGCCAGCAGTTCCGGGATGACTGAAGCTTTCTTT.

This clone was picked up one time. Sequence at one end of the junction differs from germline and may be a read error. The chain recombines TRBV7-9 with TRBJ1-5; a weak D match, TRBD1 (6 bases). Per germline, CDR1 SEHNR and CDR2 FQNEAQ (reference sequence). The CDR3 length is 13 residues. CDR3 coding DNA: TGTTCCAGCAGCTACACAGGGAGTCAGCCCCAGCATTTT. This translates into CSSSYTGSQPQHF.

V gene TRBV19 combines with J gene TRBJ2-1; 12 bases match TRBD2. Germline CDR1 reads LNHDA; CDR2 reads SQIVND (reference sequence). The CDR3 extends over 17 amino acids. The trim removed 5 bases at V and 2 bases at J, leaving 7 bases unmatched. CDR3 sequence reads: CASSSSGRDRAYNEQFF. The CDR3, as DNA: TGTGCCAGTAGTTCTAGCGGGAGGGACAGGGCCTACAATGAGCAGTTCTTC.

The rearrangement links TRBV7-9 to TRBJ2-2, with 10 positions matching TRBD1. Trimming removed 1 base from V and 6 bases from J; junction bases left unmatched: 5. The CDR3 loop spans 16 amino acids. The germline CDR1 and CDR2 sequences are SEHNR and FQNEAQ (reference sequence). The CDR3 DNA sequence: TGTGCCAGCAGCTTAGAGGGACAGGGGATTCCCGGGGAGCTGTTTTTT. Translation: CASSLEGQGIPGELFF.

J is TRBJ2-5 and V is TRBV4-2, with D maybe TRBD2 (7 bases). Per the germline V gene, CDR1 is LGHNA and CDR2 is YNFKEQ. V lost 0 bases and J lost 4, with 12 bases in between. The CDR3 totals 15 residues. CDR3 coding DNA: TGTGCCAGCAGCCAAGAATGGGCGGGGGCAGAGACCCAGTACTTC. Translated, it gives CASSQEWAGAETQYF.

The CDR3 DNA reads TGCGCCAGCAGCCAAGAGAGGAGCGGGGACACAGATACGCAGTATTTT. It codes for CASSQERSGDTDTQYF. This rearrangement joins TRBV4-3 to TRBJ2-3, with TRBD2 matching over 7 bases. J lost 2 bases, V lost 0 bases, and 5 bases had no gene match. Per the germline V gene, CDR1 is LGHNA and CDR2 is YSLEER. This CDR3 spans 16 amino acids.

The J gene is TRBJ2-2, the V gene TRBV18; D gene unclear. Germline CDR1 is KGHSH and CDR2 is LQKENI. The germline V and J ends were trimmed by 0 bases and 2 bases, with 13 bases remaining between them. The CDR3 runs 17 residues. In DNA, the CDR3 is TGTGCCAGCTCACCACCGCGCACAGTTGTTAACACCGGGGAGCTGTTTTTT. Translating it yields CASSPPRTVVNTGELFF.

The rearrangement uses TRBV7-8 and TRBJ2-1, with TRBD1 matching over 8 bases. Germline loops: CDR1 SGHVS, CDR2 FQNEAQ. CDR3 size: 15 residues. Trimming removed 1 base from V and 5 bases from J; junction bases left unmatched: 4. The CDR3 DNA is TGTGCCAGCAGCTTAGGACAGGGGCCACACAATGAGCAGTTCTTC. It is translated as CASSLGQGPHNEQFF.

The chain recombines TRBV6-5 with TRBJ2-1; 13 bases agree with TRBD2. This CDR3 comprises 13 residues. CDR1 is MNHEY and CDR2 is SVGAGI in the germline V gene. V lost 6 bases and J lost 13; bases outside the gene matches: 6. CDR3 DNA sequence: TGTGCCAGCAGAACTAGCGGGGGGGCCCCCCAGTTCTTC. Its protein product is CASRTSGGAPQFF.

Comments on this clone: An end of the junction does not agree with germline; a read error may underlie this. The chain is built from TRBV7-9 and TRBJ2-3, with 12 bases fitting TRBD2. This CDR3 contains 19 residues. Germline lookup yields CDR1 SEHNR and CDR2 FQNEAQ (reference sequence). The CDR3 coding sequence is TGTTCCAGCAGCTTTCTAAGCCTAGCGGGGGGGCCCGGCACAGATACGCAGTATTTT. It codes for CSSSFLSLAGGPGTDTQYF.

The chain is built from TRBV14 and TRBJ2-7; TRBD2 agrees at 11 bases. Per germline, CDR1 SGHDN and CDR2 FVKESK. V gave up 4 bases and J gave up 2 bases; unmatched junction bases: 4. The CDR3 sequence is 15 residues long. The CDR3 DNA is TGTGCCAGCAGCCGGGCTAGCGGGGGGCCCTACGAGCAGTACTTC. Translating it yields CASSRASGGPYEQYF.

The V gene is TRBV28, the J gene TRBJ1-4; D is perhaps TRBD1 (5 bases). This CDR3 spans 16 amino acids. CDR1 is MDHEN, CDR2 SYDVKM, per germline. V was trimmed by 7 bases and J by 3 bases, leaving 18 bases between them. CDR3 DNA sequence: TGTGCCAGCACCGCACTCAGGGAATTGGCTAATGAAAAACTGTTTTTT. Translating it yields CASTALRELANEKLFF.

This chain uses TRBV6-1 with TRBJ2-5; the D gene is possibly TRBD1 (6 bases). V lost 8 bases, J lost 5 bases, and 15 bases lay in between. The germline gives CDR1 MNHNS, CDR2 SASEGT. The CDR3 totals 13 residues. As DNA, the CDR3 is TGTGCCAGCGGGGCGGTGGGGGCGGAGACCCAGTACTTC. Amino acids: CASGAVGAETQYF.

This chain uses TRBV18 with TRBJ2-1, with 9 bases aligning to TRBD1. Germline CDR1 is KGHSH and CDR2 is LQKENI. The CDR3 runs to 15 residues. V lost 1 base to trimming and J lost 8 bases; unmatched junction nucleotides: 6. In DNA form, the CDR3 reads TGTGCCAGCTCACCACGTGGGGGACAGGGATATGAGCAGTTCTTC. The encoded protein is CASSPRGGQGYEQFF.

This chain uses TRBV29-1 with TRBJ1-4; possible D gene TRBD1, 6 bases. Between the trimmed V and J ends, which lost 7 bases and 3 bases, there was a span of 15 bases. The CDR3 has 14 amino acids. Germline CDR1 SQVTM, CDR2 ANQGSEA. CDR3 sequence (DNA): TGCAGCGGCCGACTACAGGGTTCTAATGAAAAACTGTTTTTT. This encodes CSGRLQGSNEKLFF.